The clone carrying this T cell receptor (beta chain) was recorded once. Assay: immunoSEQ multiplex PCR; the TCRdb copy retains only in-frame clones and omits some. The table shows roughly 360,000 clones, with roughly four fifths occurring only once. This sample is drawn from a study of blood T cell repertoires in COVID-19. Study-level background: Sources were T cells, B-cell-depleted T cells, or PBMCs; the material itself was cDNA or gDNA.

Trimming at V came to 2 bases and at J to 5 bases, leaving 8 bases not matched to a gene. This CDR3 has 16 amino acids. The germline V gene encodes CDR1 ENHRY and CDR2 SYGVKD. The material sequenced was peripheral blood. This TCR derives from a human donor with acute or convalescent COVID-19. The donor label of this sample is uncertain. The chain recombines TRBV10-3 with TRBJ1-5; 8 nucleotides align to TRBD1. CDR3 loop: CAISEERAGGHQPQHF. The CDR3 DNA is TGTGCCATCAGTGAGGAGAGGGCAGGGGGCCATCAGCCCCAGCATTTT.